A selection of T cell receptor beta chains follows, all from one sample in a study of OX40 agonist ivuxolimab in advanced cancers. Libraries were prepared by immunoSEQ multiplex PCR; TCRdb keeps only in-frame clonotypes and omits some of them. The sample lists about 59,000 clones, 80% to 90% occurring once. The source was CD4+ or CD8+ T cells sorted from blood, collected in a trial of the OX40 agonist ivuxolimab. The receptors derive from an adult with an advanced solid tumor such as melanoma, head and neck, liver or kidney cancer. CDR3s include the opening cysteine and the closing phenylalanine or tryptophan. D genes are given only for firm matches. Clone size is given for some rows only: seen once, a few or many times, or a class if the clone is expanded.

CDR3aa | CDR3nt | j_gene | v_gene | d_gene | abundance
CASSYAWATGELFF | TGTGCCAGCAGTTACGCGTGGGCCACCGGGGAGCTGTTTTTT | TRBJ2-2 | TRBV6-5 | NA | NA
CAVQSNSNQPQHF | TGTGCCGTGCAGTCGAATAGCAATCAGCCCCAGCATTTT | TRBJ1-5 | TRBV7-9 | NA | few
CASSRGSGEYEQYF | TGTGCCAGCTCACGAGGCTCTGGGGAGTACGAGCAGTACTTC | TRBJ2-7 | TRBV18 | NA | NA
CASSQTSGGPSEQYF | TGCGCCAGCAGCCAGACTAGCGGGGGCCCCAGCGAGCAGTACTTC | TRBJ2-7 | TRBV4-3 | TRBD2 | NA
CAWSVQRGGEQFF | TGTGCCTGGAGTGTTCAACGGGGTGGGGAGCAGTTCTTC | TRBJ2-1 | TRBV30 | NA | NA
CASSLGARYEQYF | TGTGCCAGCAGCTTAGGGGCACGCTACGAGCAGTACTTC | TRBJ2-7 | TRBV11-3 | NA | NA
CASSPGQGNEQFF | TGTGCCAGTAGTCCCGGACAGGGGAATGAGCAGTTCTTC | TRBJ2-1 | TRBV19 | TRBD1 | NA
CASSLWAGPEWGYTF | TGTGCCAGCAGCTTGTGGGCGGGCCCCGAGTGGGGCTACACCTTC | TRBJ1-2 | TRBV5-6 | NA | NA
CAWSVDRDTEAFF | TGTGCCTGGAGTGTAGACAGGGACACTGAAGCTTTCTTT | TRBJ1-1 | TRBV30 | TRBD1 | once
CASSEFGVTEAFF | TGTGCCAGCAGCGAGTTTGGGGTCACTGAAGCTTTCTTT | TRBJ1-1 | TRBV5-6 | NA | NA
CASSQTGPTDYGYTF | TGTGCCAGCAGCCAAACCGGGCCAACGGACTATGGCTACACCTTC | TRBJ1-2 | TRBV4-2 | NA | NA
CASSSSDGNSNQPQHF | TGTGCCAGCAGCTCGTCCGACGGAAATAGCAATCAGCCCCAGCATTTT | TRBJ1-5 | TRBV13 | NA | NA
CASSGGAGRGIQYF | TGTGCCAGCAGCGGGGGGGCAGGCAGGGGCATTCAGTACTTC | TRBJ2-4 | TRBV6-1 | TRBD2 | NA
CSVGTGGYSNQPQHF | TGCAGCGTTGGAACAGGGGGTTATAGCAATCAGCCCCAGCATTTT | TRBJ1-5 | TRBV29-1 | TRBD1 | NA
CASSQEGHTGELFF | TGTGCCAGCAGCCAGGAAGGTCACACCGGGGAGCTGTTTTTT | TRBJ2-2 | TRBV4-2 | NA | NA
CASSAIRQGYEQYF | TGTGCCAGCAGCGCCATCAGACAGGGTTACGAGCAGTACTTC | TRBJ2-7 | TRBV11-2 | TRBD1 | few
CASSQGYGYTF | TGTGCCAGCAGCCAGGGCTATGGCTACACCTTC | TRBJ1-2 | TRBV5-4 | NA | NA
CASSPIDRGGELFF | TGTGCCAGCAGCCCTATAGACCGAGGCGGGGAGCTGTTTTTT | TRBJ2-2 | TRBV5-4 | NA | NA
CASSLIQGGTEAFF | TGTGCCAGCAGCTTAATACAGGGGGGCACTGAAGCTTTCTTT | TRBJ1-1 | TRBV11-1 | TRBD1 | NA
CASKQPETRRGDTQYF | TGTGCCAGCAAACAACCCGAAACCAGGAGGGGAGATACGCAGTATTTT | TRBJ2-3 | TRBV21-1 | NA | NA
CASSLPPRQGTQETQYF | TGTGCCAGCAGCTTACCCCCCCGACAGGGGACCCAAGAGACCCAGTACTTC | TRBJ2-5 | TRBV11-3 | TRBD1 | NA
CASSSFGEKLFF | TGTGCCAGCAGTTCCTTTGGGGAAAAACTGTTTTTT | TRBJ1-4 | TRBV6-6 | NA | NA
CASSPDRVETQYF | TGCGCCAGCAGCCCGGACAGGGTAGAGACCCAGTACTTC | TRBJ2-5 | TRBV5-1 | TRBD1 | once
CASSDSSKRETQYF | TGTGCCAGCAGTGACTCGAGTAAGAGAGAGACCCAGTACTTC | TRBJ2-5 | TRBV6-4 | NA | NA
CASRDPGTTGANVLTF | TGTGCCAGCAGGGACCCCGGGACGACTGGGGCCAACGTCCTGACTTTC | TRBJ2-6 | TRBV2 | NA | once
CASSQELNEKLFF | TGTGCCAGCAGCCAAGAACTTAATGAAAAACTGTTTTTT | TRBJ1-4 | TRBV5-5 | NA | NA
CASSRQGGTEAFF | TGTGCCAGCAGCCGACAGGGGGGCACTGAAGCTTTCTTT | TRBJ1-1 | TRBV7-2 | TRBD1 | NA
CSAKDGTGPTF | TGCAGCGCTAAGGACGGGACAGGGCCCACCTTC | TRBJ1-2 | TRBV29-1 | TRBD1 | NA
CASRSDGGGQPQHF | TGTGCCAGCAGGTCTGATGGGGGCGGGCAGCCCCAGCATTTT | TRBJ1-5 | TRBV2 | NA | few